This T cell receptor beta chain was sequenced for a study of T-cell reconstitution after alpha-beta-depleted transplantation in children. Construction of the TCRbeta library involved unique molecular identifiers. TCRdb used MiXCR to reprocess the PCR reads, holding one entry per CDR3 protein. The sample shows some 500,000 distinct CDR3 sequences, 15% to 20% of them seen only once. This material consisted of PBMCs from the stem cell graft donor, taken from the stem cell graft. This sequence originates from a human donor who donated a stem cell graft to a child with acute lymphoblastic leukemia.

The CDR3, as DNA: TGTGCCAGCAGTTTAGGTGGTCTAGCGGGAGAGACCCAGTACTTC. This sequence encodes CASSLGGLAGETQYF. This chain links TRBV12-3 or TRBV12-4 with TRBJ2-5; 8 nucleotides line up with TRBD2. The trim removed 1 base at V and 4 bases at J, leaving 5 bases unmatched. The CDR3 consists of 15 residues.